Each of the 15 T cell receptor beta chains below was sequenced from the same sample in a study of blood T cell repertoires in COVID-19. TCRdb's copy holds only in-frame clones and misses some; the assay was immunoSEQ multiplex PCR. The table records under 100,000 clones, roughly 86% of them present only once. The source material was peripheral blood. Receptors were obtained from a human donor in a cohort sampled during active COVID-19.

V usage is TRBV7-8 and J usage is TRBJ2-7; unclear D gene. This CDR3 is 16 amino acids long. V was shortened by 3 bases and J by 2 bases, with 17 bases between the two germline ends. CDR1 SGHVS and CDR2 FQNEAQ come from the germline V gene. CDR3 bases: TGTGCCAGCAGCTTTTCCCATCTCACTCCTACCTACGAGCAGTACTTC. Translating it yields CASSFSHLTPTYEQYF.

This clone is judged medium-sized. This chain connects TRBV9 to TRBJ1-6; no clear D gene. This CDR3 contains 15 residues. Germline V lookup: CDR1 SGDLS, CDR2 YYNGEE. V was cut by 4 bases and J by 4 bases, with 12 bases left in between. This chain's CDR3 is CASSPDAGYNSPLHF. The DNA for the CDR3 is TGTGCCAGCAGCCCCGACGCGGGGTATAATTCACCCCTCCACTTT.

The chain has TRBV4-2 and TRBJ2-7; 7 nucleotides line up with TRBD2. The CDR3 extends over 14 amino acids. After removal of 4 bases from V and 5 bases from J, the junction contained 8 bases not matched to a gene. Germline CDR1 is LGHNA and CDR2 is YNFKEQ. The DNA for the CDR3 is TGTGCCAGCAGCCCAAGGACTAGTTCCCACGAGCAGTACTTC. It specifies CASSPRTSSHEQYF.

The chain carries TRBV25-1 and TRBJ1-4; D unresolved. V lost 8 bases to trimming and J lost 0 bases, with 10 bases between them. The CDR3 extends over 14 amino acids. Germline assignment: CDR1 MGHDK and CDR2 SYGVNS. CDR3: CASCQASTNEKLFF. CDR3 nucleotides: TGTGCCAGCTGCCAGGCGTCAACTAATGAAAAACTGTTTTTT.

V and J are TRBV27 and TRBJ1-2; 11 bases match TRBD1. The CDR3 has 16 amino acids. The V gene end was trimmed by 2 bases and the J gene end by 1 base; junction bases not matched to a gene: 3. Per the germline V gene, CDR1 is MNHEY and CDR2 is SMNVEV (reference sequence). The CDR3 region is CASSLMGQGVNYGYTF. DNA for the CDR3: TGTGCCAGCAGTTTAATGGGACAGGGGGTTAACTATGGCTACACCTTC.

This chain links TRBV18 with TRBJ1-2; the match to TRBD1 covers 9 bases. CDR3 size: 17 residues. V lost 6 bases, J lost 2 bases, and 13 bases stayed unmatched. The germline V gene has CDR1 KGHSH and CDR2 LQKENI. The CDR3 coding sequence is TGTGCCAGCTCTCCGAACAGGGGGCGCGGCGAAAACTATGGCTACACCTTC. This sequence encodes CASSPNRGRGENYGYTF.

The chain combines TRBV11-3 with TRBJ2-5; 8 nucleotides agree with TRBD2. Trimming at V came to 1 base and at J to 4 bases, leaving 8 bases not matched to a gene. The CDR3 loop spans 16 amino acids. Germline V lookup: CDR1 SGHNT, CDR2 YENEEA. The CDR3 region is CASSLGGAGVGETQYF. The CDR3 nucleotides read TGTGCCAGCAGCTTAGGCGGAGCGGGGGTGGGAGAGACCCAGTACTTC.

This clone was detected a few times. V usage is TRBV6-2 or TRBV6-3 and J usage is TRBJ2-1, with 7 bases that match TRBD1. Germline lookup yields CDR1 MNHEY and CDR2 SVGEGT. This CDR3 has 16 amino acids. The V gene end was trimmed by 0 bases and the J gene end by 4 bases; junction bases not matched to a gene: 6. The CDR3 sequence is CASSYSSQGEYNEQFF. The DNA of the CDR3 is TGTGCCAGCAGTTACTCGAGCCAGGGGGAGTACAATGAGCAGTTCTTC.

This sequence joins TRBV19 and TRBJ2-5; 9 bases are a match to TRBD1. CDR3 length: 14 residues. Trimming cost V 10 bases and J 2 bases; bases outside gene matches: 8. CDR1 and CDR2 from the germline V gene are LNHDA and SQIVND (reference sequence). The CDR3 bases are TGTGCCACGTCCCGGGACAGGGTTCAAGAGACCCAGTACTTC. Translated, it gives CATSRDRVQETQYF.

The chain links TRBV15 to TRBJ2-7, with D possibly matching TRBD1 (5 bases). Germline loops: CDR1 LNHNV, CDR2 YYDKDF (reference sequence). Trimming stripped 5 bases from V and 2 bases from J, with 19 bases between. The CDR3 covers 16 residues. In DNA form, the CDR3 reads TGTGCCACCAGCCCAGCAGCCCAGGGCCATGCCTACGAGCAGTACTTC. The encoded protein is CATSPAAQGHAYEQYF.

The V call is TRBV3-1 (or the pseudogene TRBV3-2), the J call TRBJ2-4; D might be TRBD1 (5 bases). Germline lookup yields CDR1 LGHDT and CDR2 YNNKEL (reference sequence). The V and J ends lost 4 bases and 5 bases respectively, with 15 bases between them. CDR3 length equals 15 residues. The CDR3 DNA reads TGTGCCAGCAGCCCCACGACAGCCAGGCAAAACATTCAGTACTTC. Translation: CASSPTTARQNIQYF.

V gene TRBV7-3 combines with J gene TRBJ2-2; 10 nucleotides agree with TRBD1. The V gene end was trimmed by 5 bases and the J gene end by 1 base; junction bases not matched to a gene: 7. Germline assignment: CDR1 SGHTA and CDR2 FQGTGA. There are 17 residues in the CDR3. The chain's CDR3 is CASSPTGTGVNTGELFF. In nucleotides, the CDR3 is TGTGCCAGCAGCCCAACAGGGACAGGGGTGAACACCGGGGAGCTGTTTTTT.

The chain is built from TRBV3-1 (or the pseudogene TRBV3-2) and TRBJ2-5, with 11 positions matching TRBD2. The CDR3 length is 16 residues. Germline V lookup: CDR1 LGHDT, CDR2 YNNKEL (reference sequence). V lost 0 bases and J lost 6; bases outside the gene matches: 6. CDR3 protein: CASSQEPTSGGKTQYF. In DNA, the CDR3 is TGTGCCAGCAGCCAAGAACCAACTAGCGGGGGAAAGACCCAGTACTTC.

This chain links TRBV6-2 or TRBV6-3 with TRBJ2-7; D gene unclear. V dropped 6 bases and J dropped 1 base, with 16 bases sitting between them. Germline V gives CDR1 MNHEY, CDR2 SVGEGT. The CDR3 is 15 residues long. This CDR3 reads CASSPQLLPSYEQYF. Here the CDR3 DNA reads TGTGCCAGCAGCCCACAGCTATTGCCATCCTACGAGCAGTACTTC.

The chain is built from TRBV27 and TRBJ1-5; TRBD1 matches 8 bases. CDR1 and CDR2 (germline): MNHEY, SMNVEV (reference sequence). CDR3 length: 14 residues. The V segment lost 5 bases and the J segment 9 bases; nucleotides outside the gene matches: 9. The CDR3 loop reads CASSLGQGRLPQHF. The CDR3 DNA follows: TGTGCCAGCAGTCTAGGACAGGGCCGATTGCCCCAGCATTTT.